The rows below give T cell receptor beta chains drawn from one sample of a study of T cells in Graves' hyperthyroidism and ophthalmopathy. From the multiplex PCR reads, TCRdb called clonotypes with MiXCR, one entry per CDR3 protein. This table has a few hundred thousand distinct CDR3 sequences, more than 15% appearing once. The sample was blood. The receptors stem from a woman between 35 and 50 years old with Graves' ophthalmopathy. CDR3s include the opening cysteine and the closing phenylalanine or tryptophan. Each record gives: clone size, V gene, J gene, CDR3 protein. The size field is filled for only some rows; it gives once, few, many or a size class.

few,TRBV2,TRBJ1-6,CASTLWTGESSYNSPLHF
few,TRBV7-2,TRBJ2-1,CASSYGRGNEQFF
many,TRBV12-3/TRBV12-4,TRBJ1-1,CASSLAVDRGFTEAFF
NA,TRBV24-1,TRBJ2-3,CATSATIPLAGGVNTQYF
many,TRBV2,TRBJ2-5,CASGTSFETQYF
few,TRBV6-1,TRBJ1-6,CASGTGALQPLHF
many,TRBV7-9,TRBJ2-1,CASRLVDGYNEQFF
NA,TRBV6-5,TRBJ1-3,CASSYSEAGAGGNTIYF
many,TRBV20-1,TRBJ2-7,CSARDPRREGYEQYF
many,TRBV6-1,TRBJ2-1,CASIILAGNYNEQFF
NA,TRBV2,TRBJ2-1,CASSERRGGGYNEQFF
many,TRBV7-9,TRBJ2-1,CASSSGTSGGADNEQFF
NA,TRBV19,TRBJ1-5,CASSPGMMAHGNQPQHF
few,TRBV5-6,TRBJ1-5,CASSFEGNGVNQPQHF
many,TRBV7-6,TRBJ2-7,CASSLEQGFSYEQYF
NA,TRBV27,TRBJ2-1,CASTPAGLYIPNEQFF
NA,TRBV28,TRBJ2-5,CASSQLAGHQETQYF
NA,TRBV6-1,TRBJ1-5,CASSTDRVGPQHF
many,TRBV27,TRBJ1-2,CASTSIGSNYGYTF
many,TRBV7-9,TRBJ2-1,CASSSGSSYNEQFF
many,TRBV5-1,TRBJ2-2,CASRGTSGSFAGELFF
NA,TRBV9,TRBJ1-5,CASSADRGDQPQHF
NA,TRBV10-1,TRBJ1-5,CASARLQMGPKFNNQPQHF
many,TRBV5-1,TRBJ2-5,CASSFQPSSGQETQYF
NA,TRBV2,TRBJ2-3,CASNQNFLNTQYF
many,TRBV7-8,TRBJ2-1,CASSSSPTSGSGNEQFF
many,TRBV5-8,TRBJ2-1,CASSPGLAGGYEQFF
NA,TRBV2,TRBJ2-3,CASSDSTTDTQYF
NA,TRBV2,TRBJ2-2,CASRGDRNTGELFF
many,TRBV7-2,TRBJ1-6,CASSLDGPNLNSPLHF
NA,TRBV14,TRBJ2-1,CASSALGPLAGDNEQFF
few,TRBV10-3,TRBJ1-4,CATGDRNEKLFF
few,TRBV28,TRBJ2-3,CASFGSPTDTQYF
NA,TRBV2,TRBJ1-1,CASRGVRTRTEAFF
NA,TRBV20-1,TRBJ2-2,CSARRGGATGELFF
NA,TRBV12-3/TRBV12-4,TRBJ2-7,CASSLRRTEAYEQYF
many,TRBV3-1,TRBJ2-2,CASSFTGREGTGELFF
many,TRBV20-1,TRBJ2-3,CSASQTGGTDTQYF
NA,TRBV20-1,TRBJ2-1,CSPGRLLHEQFF
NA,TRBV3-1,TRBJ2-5,CASSQDLVETQYF
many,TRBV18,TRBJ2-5,CASSPRVGNGQETQYF
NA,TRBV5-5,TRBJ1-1,CASRGQGVFGTEAFF
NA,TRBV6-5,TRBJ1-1,CASITGLGTFF
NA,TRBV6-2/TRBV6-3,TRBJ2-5,CASTIRRLLSAETQYF
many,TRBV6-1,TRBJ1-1,CASSDRKGNTEAFF
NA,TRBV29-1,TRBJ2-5,CSVAGQGRETQYF
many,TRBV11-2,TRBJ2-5,CASILNVGGVGETQYF
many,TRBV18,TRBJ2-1,CASSPLAYNEQFF
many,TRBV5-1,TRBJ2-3,CASSSSGATDTQYF
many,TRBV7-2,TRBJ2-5,CASSLVAGHQETQYF
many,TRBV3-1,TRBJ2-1,CASRSDWTNEQFF
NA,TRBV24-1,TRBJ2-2,CATSDLSGEGGELFF
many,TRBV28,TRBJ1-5,CASSLLSTGERNQPQHF
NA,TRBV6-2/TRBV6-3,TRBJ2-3,CASSYSNTGLAGISTDTQYF
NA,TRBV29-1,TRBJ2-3,CSVRAGGLTDTQYF
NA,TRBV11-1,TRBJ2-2,CASSPQHMSELFF
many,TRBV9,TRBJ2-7,CASSVAGGIYEQYF
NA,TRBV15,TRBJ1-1,CATSRGNRINTEAFF
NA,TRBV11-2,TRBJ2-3,CASSLRGLLGGDTQYF
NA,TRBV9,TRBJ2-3,CASSVATDTDTQYF